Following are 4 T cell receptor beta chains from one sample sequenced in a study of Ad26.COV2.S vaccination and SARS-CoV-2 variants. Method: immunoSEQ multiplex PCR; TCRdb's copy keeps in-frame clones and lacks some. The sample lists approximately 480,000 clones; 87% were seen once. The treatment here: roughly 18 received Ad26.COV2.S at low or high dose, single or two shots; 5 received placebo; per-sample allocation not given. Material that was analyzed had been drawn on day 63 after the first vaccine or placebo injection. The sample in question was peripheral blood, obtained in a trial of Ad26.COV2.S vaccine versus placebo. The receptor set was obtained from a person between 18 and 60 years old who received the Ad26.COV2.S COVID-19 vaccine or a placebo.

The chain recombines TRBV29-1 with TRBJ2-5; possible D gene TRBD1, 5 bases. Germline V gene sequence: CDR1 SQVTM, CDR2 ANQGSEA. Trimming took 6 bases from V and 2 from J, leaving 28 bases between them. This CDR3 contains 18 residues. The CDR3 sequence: CSVTTTISTGAPQETQYF. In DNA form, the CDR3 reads TGCAGCGTGACAACAACGATTTCCACAGGTGCCCCACAAGAGACCCAGTACTTC.

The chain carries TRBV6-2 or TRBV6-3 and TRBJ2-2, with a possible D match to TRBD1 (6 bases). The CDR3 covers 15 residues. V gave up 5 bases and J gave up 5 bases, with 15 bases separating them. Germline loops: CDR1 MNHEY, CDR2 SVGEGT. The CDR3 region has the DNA TGTGCCAGCAGTCTGGACACTCAGGGGACCGGGGAGCTGTTTTTT. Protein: CASSLDTQGTGELFF.

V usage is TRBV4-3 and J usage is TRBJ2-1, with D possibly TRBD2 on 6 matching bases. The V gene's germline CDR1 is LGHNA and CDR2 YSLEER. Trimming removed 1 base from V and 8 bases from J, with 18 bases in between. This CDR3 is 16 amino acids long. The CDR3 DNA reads TGCGCCAGCAGCCAAGGTCTGGGGAGGTTGGGCGATGAGCAGTTCTTC. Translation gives CASSQGLGRLGDEQFF.

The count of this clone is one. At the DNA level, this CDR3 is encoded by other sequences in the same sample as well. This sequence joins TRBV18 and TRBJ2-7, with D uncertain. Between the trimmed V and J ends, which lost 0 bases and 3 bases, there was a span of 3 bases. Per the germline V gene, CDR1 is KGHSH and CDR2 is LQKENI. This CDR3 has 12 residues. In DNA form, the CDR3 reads TGTGCCAGCTCACCACCAGGCTACGAGCAGTACTTC. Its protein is CASSPPGYEQYF.